One and the same sample provided the 32 T cell receptor beta chains below, sequenced in a study of OX40 agonist ivuxolimab in advanced cancers. Libraries were prepared by immunoSEQ multiplex PCR; TCRdb keeps only in-frame clonotypes and omits some of them. The profile shows roughly 80,000 clones, roughly 90% of them singletons. Sequencing used CD4+ or CD8+ T cells sorted from blood, obtained in a trial of the OX40 agonist ivuxolimab. These receptors came from an adult with an advanced solid tumor such as melanoma, head and neck, liver or kidney cancer.

This rearrangement joins TRBV5-5 to TRBJ2-3; D is possibly TRBD2 (5 bases). This CDR3 has 17 amino acids. Trimming stripped 2 bases from V and 4 bases from J, with 20 bases between. Germline values: CDR1 SGHKS, CDR2 YYEKEE (reference sequence). The CDR3 reads CASSLGRGSRSADTQYF. The CDR3, as DNA: TGTGCCAGCAGCTTAGGGAGAGGCTCAAGGAGCGCAGATACGCAGTATTTT.

This clone showed up just once. The chain couples TRBV19 to TRBJ1-2, with 8 nucleotides matching TRBD1. The V segment lost 3 bases and the J segment 6 bases; nucleotides outside the gene matches: 9. The CDR3 totals 15 residues. Germline lookup yields CDR1 LNHDA and CDR2 SQIVND (reference sequence). For the CDR3, the DNA is TGTGCCAGTAGTATTTCCCAGGACAGGGTGGATGGCTACACCTTC. Its protein is CASSISQDRVDGYTF.

The count of this clone is one. This may stem from a read error, because a much larger clone lies one nucleotide away. V usage is TRBV19 and J usage is TRBJ1-2; 12 bases line up with TRBD1. This CDR3 contains 16 residues. Germline V gene data show CDR1 as LNHDA and CDR2 as SQIVND (reference sequence). CDR3 in DNA: TGTGCCAGTACCCGGGACAGGGGGCTTTCTAGGGATGGCCACACCTTC. Its protein product is CASTRDRGLSRDGHTF.

The chain uses TRBV28 and TRBJ2-5; TRBD1 matches at 8 bases. The CDR3 is 17 residues long. Germline CDR1 reads MDHEN; CDR2 reads SYDVKM. The V gene end was trimmed by 6 bases and the J gene end by 4 bases; junction bases not matched to a gene: 16. This CDR3 reads CASSSPRTGPRGETQYF. The CDR3 region has the DNA TGTGCCAGCAGCTCTCCCCGGACAGGGCCAAGGGGAGAGACCCAGTACTTC. Full variable domain (rest looked up from reference TRBV28 and TRBJ2-5): DVKVTQSSRYLVKRTGEKVFLECVQDMDHENMFWYRQDPGLGLRLIYFSYDVKMKEKGDIPEGYSVSREKKERFSLILESASTNQTSMYLCASSSPRTGPRGETQYFGPGTRLLVL.

The chain links TRBV27 to TRBJ2-5, with TRBD1 matching over 8 bases. Per the germline V gene, CDR1 is MNHEY and CDR2 is SMNVEV (reference sequence). V dropped 6 bases and J dropped 4; count of bases not matched to a gene: 7. The CDR3 is 14 amino acids. The CDR3 coding sequence is TGTGCCAGCAGAACTCCGGGACAGGCAGAGACCCAGTACTTC. Translated: CASRTPGQAETQYF.

The chain is built from TRBV6-1 and TRBJ1-2; TRBD1 matches at 9 bases. Trimming at V came to 2 bases and at J to 4 bases, leaving 8 bases not matched to a gene. The CDR3 extends over 16 amino acids. CDR1 and CDR2 from the germline V gene are MNHNS and SASEGT. CDR3 sequence reads: CASSERGTGRIYGYTF. In nucleotides, the CDR3 is TGTGCCAGCAGTGAAAGGGGGACAGGGAGGATCTATGGCTACACCTTC.

The chain joins TRBV28 to TRBJ1-5; D unclear. The CDR3 covers 11 residues. Germline-derived CDR1 and CDR2 are MDHEN and SYDVKM. V was pared by 1 base and J by 11 bases, with 6 bases between. For the CDR3, the DNA is TGTGCCAGCAGTTTATCTAGATCCCAGCATTTT. The encoded protein is CASSLSRSQHF.

This chain uses TRBV5-1 with TRBJ2-5; perhaps TRBD1 as D (5 bases). Germline V lookup: CDR1 SGHRS, CDR2 YFSETQ. There are 14 residues in the CDR3. The V end was cut by 1 base, the J end by 5 bases, with 12 bases between. Here the CDR3 DNA reads TGCGCCAGCAGCTTGTCAGGGCAAGGGGAGACCCAGTACTTC. Protein: CASSLSGQGETQYF.

The gene calls are TRBV30 and TRBJ2-7; D is uncertain. Trimming pared 3 bases from V and 4 bases from J, leaving 10 bases between. This CDR3 has 12 amino acids. CDR1 and CDR2 from the germline V gene are GTSNPN and SVGIG (reference sequence). This CDR3 is CAWRDLGYEQYF. The CDR3 DNA sequence: TGTGCCTGGAGAGACCTGGGGTACGAGCAGTACTTC.

The chain couples TRBV25-1 to TRBJ1-1; no clear D gene. Trimming took off 3 bases at V and 1 base at J, with 9 bases between the two ends. This CDR3 is built from 14 residues. The germline V gene has CDR1 MGHDK and CDR2 SYGVNS. Here the CDR3 DNA reads TGTGCCAGCAGTGAGTCCCAGGCGAACACTGAAGCTTTCTTT. Translated: CASSESQANTEAFF. The full variable domain, rest sourced from reference TRBV25-1 and TRBJ1-1, is EADIYQTPRYLVIGTGKKITLECSQTMGHDKMYWYQQDPGMELHLIHYSYGVNSTEKGDLSSESTVSRIRTEHFPLTLESARPSHTSQYLCASSESQANTEAFFGQGTRLTVV.

This clone occurred once. The chain links TRBV27 to TRBJ2-5; D not resolved. The CDR3 length is 15 residues. V lost 5 bases, J lost 4 bases, and 17 bases lay in between. Germline CDR1 reads MNHEY; CDR2 reads SMNVEV (reference sequence). CDR3 in amino acids: CASSLARPGGETQYF. DNA of the CDR3: TGTGCCAGCAGTCTTGCAAGACCTGGCGGAGAGACCCAGTACTTC.

The chain joins TRBV2 to TRBJ2-7; no firm D call. The CDR3 runs 11 residues. Germline lookup yields CDR1 SNHLY and CDR2 FYNNEI. Deletions cut 3 bases from V and 5 bases from J, with 5 bases between. The CDR3 bases are TGTGCCAGCAGTGATCGACACGAGCAGTACTTC. This encodes CASSDRHEQYF. Drawing the rest from reference TRBV2 and TRBJ2-7, the complete variable domain is EPEVTQTPSHQVTQMGQEVILRCVPISNHLYFYWYRQILGQKVEFLVSFYNNEISEKSEIFDDQFSVERPDGSNFTLKIRSTKLEDSAMYFCASSDRHEQYFGPGTRLTVT.

The table lists this clone with a few counts. V and J are TRBV29-1 and TRBJ1-2, with 8 bases identical to TRBD1. Germline V gives CDR1 SQVTM, CDR2 ANQGSEA. J lost 6 bases, V lost 4 bases, and 4 bases had no gene match. The CDR3 runs to 12 residues. The CDR3 loop is CSVGGQGHGYTF. CDR3 nucleotides: TGCAGCGTTGGTGGACAGGGACATGGCTACACCTTC.

The table lists this clone with a count of one. CDR3 DNA: TGTGCCAGCAGCTTAGAGGCACTAGCGGTCCACGAGCAGTACTTC. Its protein product is CASSLEALAVHEQYF. The rearrangement links TRBV7-9 to TRBJ2-7; 8 bases fit TRBD2. CDR3 size: 15 residues. CDR1 SEHNR and CDR2 FQNEAQ come from the germline V gene (reference sequence). Losses at the gene ends were 1 base for V and 5 bases for J; bases not matched to a gene: 7.

This clone is labeled medium-sized. The chain carries TRBV10-3 and TRBJ1-5; D is unresolved. Germline values: CDR1 ENHRY, CDR2 SYGVKD. The CDR3 extends over 14 amino acids. V was shortened by 10 bases and J by 1 base, with 14 bases between the two germline ends. CDR3 loop: CATLGVESNQPQHF. The CDR3 DNA is TGTGCCACGCTTGGGGTGGAGAGCAATCAGCCCCAGCATTTT.

The rearrangement uses TRBV10-3 and TRBJ1-2, with D possibly matching TRBD1 (5 bases). CDR1 is ENHRY, CDR2 SYGVKD, per germline. The CDR3 contains 13 residues. With 6 bases removed from V and 4 bases from J, the gap between germline ends came to 12 bases. CDR3 amino acids: CAISPGRIYGYTF. The CDR3 DNA reads as TGTGCCATCAGCCCGGGGCGGATCTATGGCTACACCTTC.

This chain connects TRBV18 to TRBJ1-2, with D possibly being TRBD1 (6 bases). Germline V gene data show CDR1 as KGHSH and CDR2 as LQKENI. V was trimmed by 2 bases and J by 2 bases, leaving 9 bases between them. CDR3 length equals 14 residues. CDR3 residues: CASSPEGGNYGYTF. Here the CDR3 DNA reads TGTGCCAGCTCACCAGAGGGGGGGAACTATGGCTACACCTTC.

The gene calls are TRBV5-1 and TRBJ2-1; D gene uncertain. Trimming shortened V by 6 bases and J by 0 bases, and 10 bases separated the two germline ends. The CDR3 spans 14 residues. Germline V gives CDR1 SGHRS, CDR2 YFSETQ. CDR3 sequence: CASNNPSSYNEQFF. CDR3 nucleotide sequence: TGCGCCAGCAATAACCCAAGCTCCTACAATGAGCAGTTCTTC.

The V and J genes are TRBV4-1 and TRBJ2-7, with 11 bases lining up with TRBD2. CDR1 is MGHRA and CDR2 is YSYEKL in the germline V gene. This CDR3 is 15 amino acids long. V gave up 1 base and J gave up 2 bases; unmatched junction bases: 1. The CDR3 protein is CASSQGLAGPYEQYF. The CDR3 coding sequence is TGCGCCAGCAGCCAAGGACTAGCGGGGCCCTACGAGCAGTACTTC.

Only one count was recorded for this clone. The chain carries TRBV7-2 and TRBJ2-1; TRBD2 agrees at 11 bases. The CDR3 extends over 16 amino acids. Germline CDR1 and CDR2: SGHTA and FQGNSA. V lost 4 bases and J lost 6; bases outside the gene matches: 8. The CDR3 sequence is CASSSSLAGALNEQFF. CDR3 nucleotides: TGTGCCAGCAGCTCATCACTAGCGGGGGCCCTCAATGAGCAGTTCTTC.

The V gene is TRBV28, the J gene TRBJ1-5, with D maybe TRBD1 (5 bases). The V end lost 7 bases, the J end lost 6 bases, and 10 bases lay between the germline ends. The CDR3 spans 12 residues. The germline V gene encodes CDR1 MDHEN and CDR2 SYDVKM. The CDR3 reads CASTLRGQPQHF. CDR3 nucleotides: TGTGCCAGCACCCTTAGGGGTCAGCCCCAGCATTTT.

V usage is TRBV5-1 and J usage is TRBJ1-2; D not certain. The germline V and J ends were trimmed by 1 base and 0 bases, with 10 bases remaining between them. CDR3 size: 15 residues. CDR1 and CDR2 from the germline V gene are SGHRS and YFSETQ. CDR3 DNA sequence: TGCGCCAGCAGCTTGAGTACGGGAGCTAACTATGGCTACACCTTC. It yields the protein CASSLSTGANYGYTF.

The chain couples TRBV27 to TRBJ2-7; D gene unclear. Germline V lookup: CDR1 MNHEY, CDR2 SMNVEV (reference sequence). The CDR3 runs to 12 residues. Trimming left V 8 bases short and J 5 bases short, with 13 bases between. CDR3 loop: CASGLRSHEQYF. The CDR3 DNA reads TGTGCCAGCGGGTTACGGTCCCACGAGCAGTACTTC.

The gene calls are TRBV5-1 and TRBJ2-1; D perhaps matches TRBD1 (5 bases). The CDR3 contains 13 residues. Trimming took 5 bases from V and 5 from J, leaving 11 bases between them. Germline CDR1 and CDR2: SGHRS and YFSETQ. CDR3 DNA sequence: TGCGCCAGCAGGGCAGGGTTAAACAATGAGCAGTTCTTC. Translated: CASRAGLNNEQFF.

The chain employs TRBV30 and TRBJ1-1; possible D gene TRBD1, 6 bases. The CDR3 loop spans 16 amino acids. V lost 3 bases to trimming and J lost 5 bases, with 22 bases between them. The germline CDR1 and CDR2 sequences are GTSNPN and SVGIG (reference sequence). The CDR3: CAWRLRGVLLGTEAFF. In DNA, the CDR3 is TGTGCCTGGAGGCTCAGGGGCGTTCTCCTAGGGACTGAAGCTTTCTTT. Full variable domain (rest looked up from reference TRBV30 and TRBJ1-1): SQTIHQWPATLVQPVGSPLSLECTVEGTSNPNLYWYRQAAGRGLQLLFYSVGIGQISSEVPQNLSASRPQDRQFILSSKKLLLSDSGFYLCAWRLRGVLLGTEAFFGQGTRLTVV.

This clone was recorded only once. This chain connects TRBV6-1 to TRBJ2-7, with a tentative D call TRBD2 (6 bases). The CDR3 has 12 amino acids. The V and J ends lost 4 bases and 3 bases respectively, with 7 bases between them. From germline, CDR1 is MNHNS and CDR2 SASEGT. CDR3: CASSGGVYEQYF. The CDR3 DNA sequence: TGTGCCAGCAGTGGCGGGGTCTACGAGCAGTACTTC.

This chain connects TRBV5-6 to TRBJ2-5; D ambiguous. The V gene's germline CDR1 is SGHDT and CDR2 YYEEEE. V was shortened by 1 base and J by 4 bases, with 5 bases between the two germline ends. CDR3 length: 12 amino acids. CDR3 nucleotides: TGTGCCAGCAGCTTGTACCGAGAGACCCAGTACTTC. It translates to CASSLYRETQYF.

The chain combines TRBV6-4 with TRBJ1-1; 9 nucleotides agree with TRBD1. V was clipped by 6 bases and J by 4 bases; unmatched bases: 6. This CDR3 spans 14 amino acids. Germline assignment: CDR1 MRHNA and CDR2 SNTAGT. Here the CDR3 DNA reads TGTGCCAGCAGCCCACAGGGGGCCGGCACTGAAGCTTTCTTT. Encoded protein: CASSPQGAGTEAFF.

This chain joins TRBV29-1 and TRBJ2-2; 7 bases match TRBD1. With 8 bases clipped from V and 3 bases from J, the junction kept 12 bases outside the gene matches. The CDR3 has 15 residues. CDR1 and CDR2 (germline): SQVTM, ANQGSEA. The DNA of the CDR3 is TGCAGCACCACCACAGGGGTAGGGGACACCGGGGAGCTGTTTTTT. This codes for CSTTTGVGDTGELFF.

This chain joins TRBV11-2 and TRBJ2-7; 8 bases match TRBD2. The CDR3 covers 15 residues. CDR1 and CDR2 (germline): SGHAT, FQNNGV. Trimming at V came to 5 bases and at J to 4 bases, leaving 10 bases not matched to a gene. The CDR3 DNA follows: TGTGCCAGCAGCAAAAAGCGGGAGAAGTCGTACGAGCAGTACTTC. This translates into CASSKKREKSYEQYF.

J is TRBJ2-1 and V is TRBV5-1; 12 bases are shared with TRBD2. The CDR3 sequence is 17 residues long. V was pared by 4 bases and J by 8 bases, with 13 bases of the junction left unmatched. The germline V gene encodes CDR1 SGHRS and CDR2 YFSETQ. This CDR3 reads CASSPLAGGSFVYEQFF. The CDR3 region has the DNA TGCGCCAGCAGCCCGCTAGCGGGAGGGTCTTTTGTCTATGAGCAGTTCTTC.

The V gene is TRBV11-2, the J gene TRBJ1-1; D remains unclear. From germline, CDR1 is SGHAT and CDR2 FQNNGV. Trimming took off 1 base at V and 8 bases at J, with 11 bases between the two ends. This CDR3 spans 13 amino acids. The CDR3 nucleotides read TGTGCCAGCAGCTTAGTTGTATCCCCCGAAGCTTTCTTT. It is translated as CASSLVVSPEAFF. Filled out from reference TRBV11-2 and TRBJ1-1, the complete variable domain reads EAGVAQSPRYKIIEKRQSVAFWCNPISGHATLYWYQQILGQGPKLLIQFQNNGVVDDSQLPKDRFSAERLKGVDSTLKIQPAKLEDSAVYLCASSLVVSPEAFFGQGTRLTVV.